This TCR beta chain came from a study of identical twins. The study, taken as a whole, reports: In zero-insertion analyses, partial confounding could arise from invariant MAIT and iNKT cells. Modelling approaches yielded underestimates of out-of-frame TCR alpha sharing between monozygotic twins.

V shed 7 bases and J 8 bases; nucleotides not matched to a gene: 8. The CDR3 is 13 residues long. The authors used template switching to add a universal primer site and gave cDNA unique molecular identifiers. TCRdb redid the calling of the 5' RACE reads with MiXCR, one entry per CDR3 protein. This sample has about 530,000 distinct CDR3 sequences; about a fifth occur once, and the top ten carry around 0.5%. Note on this clonotype: Its antigen is not known.

The data were also submitted as part of a second study, on yellow fever vaccine responses in identical twins. This second study says: Each twin's T cell response to the vaccine was reported to look partly convergent and partly personalized.

The source material was CD4+ T cells sorted from blood. V and J are TRBV12-3 or TRBV12-4 and TRBJ1-5, with 7 positions matching TRBD1. The source of this sequence is a woman aged 18-30 years in good health. CDR3 sequence (DNA): TGTGCCAGCACCCCGGGACAGATGGAGCCCCAGCATTTT. It is translated as CASTPGQMEPQHF.